This T cell receptor (beta chain) originates from a study of spatial heterogeneity in lung cancer. This clonotype came up a few times. A distinct unique molecular identifier was carried by each TCR cDNA molecule. TCRdb reprocessed the 5' RACE reads via MiXCR and lists one record per CDR3 protein. The sample yields over 75,000 distinct CDR3 sequences, more than 15% seen once. The time point: sample taken at primary tumor resection. Material for sequencing was whole RNA from tumor, nontumor lung or frozen PBMC, left unsorted. The donor population consisted of approximately 68 patients with untreated, early-stage non-small cell lung cancer. This TCR was sampled from a male donor with early-stage non-small cell lung cancer. Sequenced material: PBMCs, taken at surgery.

CDR3 sequence reads: CASSLEGQGRHGYTF. CDR3 in DNA: TGCGCCAGCAGCTTGGAGGGACAGGGAAGACATGGCTACACCTTC. The chain carries TRBV5-1 and TRBJ1-2; 9 positions match TRBD1. The CDR3 runs 15 residues. V was clipped by 0 bases and J by 6 bases; unmatched bases: 6. CDR1 is SGHRS, CDR2 YFSETQ, per germline.